These 14 T cell receptor beta chains originate from one sample sequenced in a study of beta chain features in type 1 diabetes. As every portion of the isolated RNA was reverse transcribed, the sequencing read expressed TCRB transcripts. Clones were read by immunoSEQ multiplex PCR, and TCRdb kept only the in-frame ones, dropping some. The sample lists hundreds of thousands of clones; 25% to 35% were seen once. Sequenced material: naive CD4+ T cells from blood. The receptors derive from a man aged 18 to 30 in good health.

This rearrangement joins TRBV5-1 to TRBJ2-5; the D gene is possibly TRBD2 (6 bases). CDR1 SGHRS and CDR2 YFSETQ come from the germline V gene. V was trimmed by 0 bases and J by 5 bases, leaving 14 bases between them. The CDR3 loop spans 15 amino acids. The CDR3 here is CASSLDSWAGETQYF. The CDR3 region has the DNA TGCGCCAGCAGCTTGGATAGCTGGGCGGGGGAGACCCAGTACTTC.

This clone showed up just a few times. The genes are TRBV30 and TRBJ2-7; possibly TRBD1 for D (5 bases). The CDR3 runs 12 residues. The germline V gene encodes CDR1 GTSNPN and CDR2 SVGIG (reference sequence). The V end lost 3 bases, the J end lost 6 bases, and 12 bases lay between the germline ends. Here the CDR3 reads CAWSSGFSEQYF. The CDR3 bases are TGTGCCTGGAGCTCAGGGTTTTCCGAGCAGTACTTC.

This clone came up a few times. This rearrangement joins TRBV28 to TRBJ2-7, with 8 bases that match TRBD2. The junction had 11 bases not matched to a gene; V was cut back by 6 bases and J by 7 bases. This CDR3 spans 14 amino acids. Germline assignment: CDR1 MDHEN and CDR2 SYDVKM. This CDR3 reads CASRESGSLGEQYF. In DNA, the CDR3 is TGTGCCAGCAGGGAAAGCGGGAGCCTAGGGGAGCAGTACTTC.

This chain connects TRBV11-1 to TRBJ2-7; D is unresolved. Germline V gives CDR1 SGHAT, CDR2 FQDESV (reference sequence). This CDR3 has 11 amino acids. The V end was cut by 2 bases, the J end by 4 bases, with 3 bases between. The CDR3: CASSLNYEQYF. The DNA of the CDR3 is TGTGCCAGCAGCTTAAATTACGAGCAGTACTTC.

This sequence joins TRBV4-1 and TRBJ2-7, with 10 nucleotides matching TRBD1. Germline CDR1 and CDR2: MGHRA and YSYEKL. The J segment lost 1 base and the V segment lost 5 bases, leaving 5 bases of the junction unmatched. The CDR3 length is 15 residues. CDR3 sequence reads: CASSDRDRGSYEQYF. In DNA form, the CDR3 reads TGCGCCAGCAGCGATCGGGACAGGGGTTCCTACGAGCAGTACTTC.

The rearrangement links TRBV6-5 to TRBJ2-2, with 8 bases identical to TRBD2. The germline V gene has CDR1 MNHEY and CDR2 SVGAGI. Trimming cost V 2 bases and J 5 bases; bases outside gene matches: 7. The CDR3 is made up of 16 amino acids. The CDR3 loop is CASSYQLAGTTGELFF. DNA for the CDR3: TGTGCCAGCAGTTACCAGCTAGCGGGTACTACCGGGGAGCTGTTTTTT.

The chain carries TRBV11-2 and TRBJ2-7; 14 positions agree with TRBD2. Trimming took 4 bases from V and 1 from J; bases not matched to a gene: 0. This CDR3 region has 15 residues. Per the germline V gene, CDR1 is SGHAT and CDR2 is FQNNGV. The CDR3 DNA sequence: TGTGCCAGCAGCTGGACTAGCGGGGGGTCCTACGAGCAGTACTTC. Translation gives CASSWTSGGSYEQYF.

The rearrangement joins TRBV7-2 to TRBJ2-1; D may match TRBD1 or TRBD2 (6 bases each). The CDR3 is made up of 17 amino acids. Germline V gene sequence: CDR1 SGHTA, CDR2 FQGNSA. Trimming cost V 1 base and J 1 base, with 14 bases left between them. Here the CDR3 DNA reads TGTGCCAGCAGCTTAGAACGGGGGCAGGGGTCCTACAATGAGCAGTTCTTC. This sequence encodes CASSLERGQGSYNEQFF.

This clone has just a few counts. CDR3 nucleotide sequence: TGCGCCAGCAGCCAAGCCGGCGGGGGCCCCTACGAGCAGTACTTC. Translating gives CASSQAGGGPYEQYF. This rearrangement joins TRBV4-3 to TRBJ2-7; possible D gene TRBD2, 7 bases. V was clipped by 1 base and J by 2 bases, with 12 bases between them. The CDR3 contains 15 residues. CDR1 and CDR2 from the germline V gene are LGHNA and YSLEER.

This clone has only a few counts. The rearrangement joins TRBV27 to TRBJ2-6; no firm D call. The CDR3 extends over 14 amino acids. CDR1 and CDR2 from the germline V gene are MNHEY and SMNVEV (reference sequence). Trimming shortened V by 3 bases and J by 0 bases, and 3 bases separated the two germline ends. CDR3 in amino acids: CASSFYSGANVLTF. CDR3 coding DNA: TGTGCCAGCAGTTTTTACTCTGGGGCCAACGTCCTGACTTTC.

V gene TRBV25-1 combines with J gene TRBJ1-6; D call uncertain. Trimming removed 4 bases at V and 7 bases at J, with 11 bases between. The CDR3 contains 14 residues. CDR1 is MGHDK, CDR2 SYGVNS, per germline. The CDR3 DNA is TGTGCCAGCAGTGTATTGCGGGAAAATTCACCCCTCCACTTT. Its translation is CASSVLRENSPLHF.

This clone was observed a handful of times. J is TRBJ2-2 and V is TRBV9; TRBD1 agrees at 8 bases. This CDR3 comprises 15 residues. Germline assignment: CDR1 SGDLS and CDR2 YYNGEE. Unmatched junction bases numbered 9, after V lost 4 bases and J lost 7 bases. The CDR3 DNA sequence: TGTGCCAGCAGCCCTCAGGGACAGGCTAACGGGGAGCTGTTTTTT. This encodes CASSPQGQANGELFF. Full variable domain (rest looked up from reference TRBV9 and TRBJ2-2): DSGVTQTPKHLITATGQRVTLRCSPRSGDLSVYWYQQSLDQGLQFLIQYYNGEERAKGNILERFSAQQFPDLHSELNLSSLELGDSALYFCASSPQGQANGELFFGEGSRLTVL.

The chain is built from TRBV4-2 and TRBJ2-3; 8 bases line up with TRBD2. The germline gives CDR1 LGHNA, CDR2 YNFKEQ. With 4 bases clipped from V and 1 base from J, the junction kept 4 bases outside the gene matches. The CDR3 contains 15 residues. The CDR3 nucleotides read TGTGCCAGCAGCCCGATGACTAGCGGCACAGATACGCAGTATTTT. Translation gives CASSPMTSGTDTQYF.

This sequence joins TRBV7-2 and TRBJ2-3; tentative D call: TRBD2 (6 bases). The germline V and J ends were trimmed by 4 bases and 4 bases, with 15 bases remaining between them. The CDR3 sequence is 15 residues long. From germline, CDR1 is SGHTA and CDR2 FQGNSA. CDR3 residues: CASSSGGLGADTQYF. In nucleotides, the CDR3 is TGTGCCAGCAGCTCCGGGGGTTTAGGGGCAGATACGCAGTATTTT.